The entry below gives a single T cell receptor (beta chain) sequence along with its context. The antigen is undetermined. Clones were sequenced by immunoSEQ multiplex PCR, and TCRdb holds only the in-frame ones, with some missing. The table has roughly 98,000 clones, around 85% seen once. This specimen belongs to a study of T cell responses to AZD1222 COVID-19 vaccine. CDR1 and CDR2 (germline): SNHLY, FYNNEI. V was cut by 7 bases and J by 4 bases, with 13 bases left in between. The CDR3 is 14 amino acids. Regarding the study as a whole: Spike-specific TCR breadth rose after two AZD1222 doses, and depth rose as well. Only a handful of people who got AZD1222 tested seropositive at baseline. Possibly, clonal diversity was underestimated; donors were largely white British and included more females.

The genes are TRBV2 and TRBJ2-2; D not certain. Sample: peripheral blood, taken 28 days after the second AZD1222 dose. This clonotype originated in an adult who received the AZD1222 COVID-19 vaccine. CDR3 protein: CASKVSGFTGELFF. CDR3 bases: TGTGCCAGCAAGGTATCCGGGTTCACCGGGGAGCTGTTTTTT.